This TCR beta chain came from a study of blood T cell repertoires in COVID-19. Study-level background: The samples span acute and convalescent COVID-19 from the United States, Italy and Spain. Nucleic acid was either cDNA or gDNA, and it came from T cells, B-cell-depleted T cells, or PBMCs.

Original handling: Reference gene primer amplification gave nucleated cell count estimates. Sequencing was performed with immunoSEQ multiplex PCR; in TCRdb, only in-frame clones are kept and a portion is missing. The V and J calls and the clone size are those of that table, but D and trimming were determined from the DNA. The repertoire has roughly 140,000 clones, 65% to 90% of them found once; the top ten carry roughly 3.5%. The sequencing sample was made of peripheral blood. This sequence was found in a man aged 70 or older with acute or convalescent COVID-19.

Here the CDR3 DNA reads TGTGCCAGCACAGCTAACTATGGCTACACCTTC. This encodes CASTANYGYTF. J is TRBJ1-2 and V is TRBV28, with D unclear. The CDR3 covers 11 residues. The germline CDR1 and CDR2 sequences are MDHEN and SYDVKM. The V end was cut by 7 bases, the J end by 0 bases, with 3 bases between.